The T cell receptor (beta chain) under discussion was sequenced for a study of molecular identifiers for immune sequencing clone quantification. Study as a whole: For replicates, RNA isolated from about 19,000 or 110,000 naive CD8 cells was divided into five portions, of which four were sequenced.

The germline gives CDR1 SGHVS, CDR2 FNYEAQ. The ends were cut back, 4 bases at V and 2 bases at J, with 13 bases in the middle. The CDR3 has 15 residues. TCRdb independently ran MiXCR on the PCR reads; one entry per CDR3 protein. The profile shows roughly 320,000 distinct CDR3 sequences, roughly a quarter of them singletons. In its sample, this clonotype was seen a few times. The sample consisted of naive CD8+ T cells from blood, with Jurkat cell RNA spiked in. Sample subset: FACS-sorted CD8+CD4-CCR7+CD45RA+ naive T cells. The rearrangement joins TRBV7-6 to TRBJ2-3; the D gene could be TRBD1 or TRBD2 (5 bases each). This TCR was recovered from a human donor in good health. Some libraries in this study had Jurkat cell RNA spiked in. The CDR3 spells CASSSTGLDTDTQYF. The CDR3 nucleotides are TGTGCCAGCAGCTCGACGGGGCTAGACACAGATACGCAGTATTTT.